This TCR beta chain came from a study of vaccination and CD4 T cells after COVID-19. Study as a whole: Once diagnosed, patients had post-COVID samples drawn a median roughly 100 days later (range 35 to 161).

A word on this clonotype: As yet, its antigen is unknown.

Germline CDR1 is DFQATT and CDR2 is SNEGSKA (reference sequence). The V and J ends lost 3 bases and 5 bases, in that order; junction bases with no gene match: 10. The CDR3 runs to 15 residues. Cultured CD4+ T cell DNA was sequenced using the Oncomine TCR Beta short-read assay. Each CDR3 protein gets one entry after TCRdb re-called the PCR reads with MiXCR. The sample has 25,000 to 30,000 distinct CDR3 sequences, approximately 60% seen once; the top ten hold about 15%. Treatment meaning: approximately 11-day PBMC culture with coronavirus spike peptide pools or control peptides (ViraFEST assay). J is TRBJ2-5 and V is TRBV20-1; TRBD2 matches 9 bases. The sequence came from a human donor who received a COVID-19 vaccine. The input for sequencing was CD4+ T cells from blood, cultured in vitro, taken after SARS-CoV-2 vaccination. CDR3 in amino acids: CSARAMRGGLETQYF. CDR3 DNA sequence: TGCAGTGCTAGGGCGATGCGGGGGGGCTTGGAGACCCAGTACTTC.